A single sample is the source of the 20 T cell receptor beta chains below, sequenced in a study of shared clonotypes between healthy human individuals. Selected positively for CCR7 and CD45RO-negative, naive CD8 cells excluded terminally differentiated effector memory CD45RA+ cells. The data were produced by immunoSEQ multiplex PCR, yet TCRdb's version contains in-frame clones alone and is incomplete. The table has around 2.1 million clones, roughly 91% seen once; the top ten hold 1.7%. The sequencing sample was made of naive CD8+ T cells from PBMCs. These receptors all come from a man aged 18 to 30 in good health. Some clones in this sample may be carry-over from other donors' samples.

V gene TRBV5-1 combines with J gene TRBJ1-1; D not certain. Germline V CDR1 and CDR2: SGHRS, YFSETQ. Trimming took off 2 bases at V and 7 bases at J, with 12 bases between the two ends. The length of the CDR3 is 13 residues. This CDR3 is CASSLSGRVEAFF. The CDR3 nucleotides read TGCGCCAGCAGCTTATCAGGACGGGTTGAAGCTTTCTTT.

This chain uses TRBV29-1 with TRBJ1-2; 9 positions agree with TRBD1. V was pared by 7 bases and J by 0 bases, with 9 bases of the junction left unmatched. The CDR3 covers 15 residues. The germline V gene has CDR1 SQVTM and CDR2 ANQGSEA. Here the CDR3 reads CSAWDRELPNYGYTF. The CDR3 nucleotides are TGCAGCGCCTGGGACAGGGAACTACCTAACTATGGCTACACCTTC.

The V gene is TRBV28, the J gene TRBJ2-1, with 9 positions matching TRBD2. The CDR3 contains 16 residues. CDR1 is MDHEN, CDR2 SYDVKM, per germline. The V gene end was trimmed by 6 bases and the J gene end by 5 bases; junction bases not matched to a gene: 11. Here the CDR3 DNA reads TGTGCCAGCAGGACCCTGGTAGCGGGAGTACACAATGAGCAGTTCTTC. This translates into CASRTLVAGVHNEQFF.

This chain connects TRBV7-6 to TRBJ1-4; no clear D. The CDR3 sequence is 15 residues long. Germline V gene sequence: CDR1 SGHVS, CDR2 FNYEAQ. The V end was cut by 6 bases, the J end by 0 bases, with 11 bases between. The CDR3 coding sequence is TGTGCCAGCAGAGAGTCCTATGCAACTAATGAAAAACTGTTTTTT. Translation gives CASRESYATNEKLFF.

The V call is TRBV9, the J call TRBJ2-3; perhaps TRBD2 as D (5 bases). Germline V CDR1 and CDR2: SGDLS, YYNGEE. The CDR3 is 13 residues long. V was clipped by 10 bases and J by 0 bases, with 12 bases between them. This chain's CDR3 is CASRRRSTDTQYF. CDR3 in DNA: TGTGCCTCCCGACGGAGGAGCACAGATACGCAGTATTTT.

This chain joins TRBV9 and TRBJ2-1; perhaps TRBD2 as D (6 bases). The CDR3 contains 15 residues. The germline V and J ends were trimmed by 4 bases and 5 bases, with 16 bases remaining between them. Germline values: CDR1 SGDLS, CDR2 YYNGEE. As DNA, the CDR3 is TGTGCCAGCAGCTTATCCGCGGGGAACCACAATGAGCAGTTCTTC. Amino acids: CASSLSAGNHNEQFF.

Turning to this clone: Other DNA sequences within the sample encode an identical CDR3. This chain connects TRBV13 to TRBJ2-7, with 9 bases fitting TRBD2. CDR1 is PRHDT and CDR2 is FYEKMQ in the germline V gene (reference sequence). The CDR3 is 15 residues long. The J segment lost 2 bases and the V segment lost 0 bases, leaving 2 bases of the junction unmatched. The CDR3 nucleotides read TGTGCCAGCAGCTTAGGTGCTAGCGGGGCCTACGAGCAGTACTTC. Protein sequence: CASSLGASGAYEQYF.

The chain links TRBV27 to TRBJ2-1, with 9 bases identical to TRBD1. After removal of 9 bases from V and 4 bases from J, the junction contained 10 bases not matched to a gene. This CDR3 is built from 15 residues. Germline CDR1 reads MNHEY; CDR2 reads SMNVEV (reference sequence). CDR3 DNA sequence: TGTGCCAGTTCAACCGGGACAGGGATGTACAATGAGCAGTTCTTC. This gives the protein CASSTGTGMYNEQFF.

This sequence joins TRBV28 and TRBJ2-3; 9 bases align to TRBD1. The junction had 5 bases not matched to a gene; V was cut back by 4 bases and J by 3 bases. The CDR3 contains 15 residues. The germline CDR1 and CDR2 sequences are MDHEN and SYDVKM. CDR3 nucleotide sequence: TGTGCCAGCAGTTCTTACAGGGGGCGGACAGATACGCAGTATTTT. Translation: CASSSYRGRTDTQYF.

CDR3 sequence (DNA): TGTGCCAGCAGTTTTTTACTCTTGGGTAGCAATCAGCCCCAGCATTTT. Protein: CASSFLLLGSNQPQHF. This chain links TRBV5-5 with TRBJ1-5; the D is unclear. V gave up 5 bases and J gave up 0 bases, with 15 bases separating them. The CDR3 is 16 amino acids. The germline CDR1 and CDR2 sequences are SGHKS and YYEKEE (reference sequence).

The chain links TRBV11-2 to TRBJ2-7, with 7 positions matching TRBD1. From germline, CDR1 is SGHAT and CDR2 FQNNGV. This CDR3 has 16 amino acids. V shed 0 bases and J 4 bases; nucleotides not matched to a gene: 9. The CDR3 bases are TGTGCCAGCAGCTTAGATCCGCCCACAGGGGAATACGAGCAGTACTTC. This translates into CASSLDPPTGEYEQYF. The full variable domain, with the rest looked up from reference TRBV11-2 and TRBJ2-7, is EAGVAQSPRYKIIEKRQSVAFWCNPISGHATLYWYQQILGQGPKLLIQFQNNGVVDDSQLPKDRFSAERLKGVDSTLKIQPAKLEDSAVYLCASSLDPPTGEYEQYFGPGTRLTVT.

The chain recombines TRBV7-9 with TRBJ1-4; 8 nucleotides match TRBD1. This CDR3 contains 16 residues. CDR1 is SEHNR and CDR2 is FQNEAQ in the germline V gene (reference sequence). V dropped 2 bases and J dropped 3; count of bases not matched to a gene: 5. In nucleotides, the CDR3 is TGTGCCAGCAGCTTATCAGGACAGGGATCTAATGAAAAACTGTTTTTT. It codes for CASSLSGQGSNEKLFF. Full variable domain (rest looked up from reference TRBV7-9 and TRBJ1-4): DTGVSQNPRHKITKRGQNVTFRCDPISEHNRLYWYRQTLGQGPEFLTYFQNEAQLEKSRLLSDRFSAERPKGSFSTLEIQRTEQGDSAMYLCASSLSGQGSNEKLFFGSGTQLSVL.

CDR3 nucleotide sequence: TGTGCCAGCAGCTTCCTCATCCGGGACAGGGGGCTGGGAGAGACCCAGTACTTC. This sequence encodes CASSFLIRDRGLGETQYF. The rearrangement joins TRBV7-6 to TRBJ2-5; 12 bases match TRBD1. Trimming at V came to 3 bases and at J to 4 bases, leaving 12 bases not matched to a gene. CDR3 length: 18 amino acids. Per germline, CDR1 SGHVS and CDR2 FNYEAQ.

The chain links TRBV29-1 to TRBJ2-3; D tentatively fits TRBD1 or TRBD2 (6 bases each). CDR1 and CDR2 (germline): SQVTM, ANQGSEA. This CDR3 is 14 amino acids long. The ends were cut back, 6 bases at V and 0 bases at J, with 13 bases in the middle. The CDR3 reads CSVCTGTSTDTQYF. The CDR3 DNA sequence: TGCAGCGTCTGTACAGGGACTAGCACAGATACGCAGTATTTT.

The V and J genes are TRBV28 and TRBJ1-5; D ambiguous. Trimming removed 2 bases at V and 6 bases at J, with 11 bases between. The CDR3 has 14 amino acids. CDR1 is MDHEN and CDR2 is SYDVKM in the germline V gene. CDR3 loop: CASSLERVIQPQHF. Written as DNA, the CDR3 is TGTGCCAGCAGTTTAGAAAGGGTAATTCAGCCCCAGCATTTT.

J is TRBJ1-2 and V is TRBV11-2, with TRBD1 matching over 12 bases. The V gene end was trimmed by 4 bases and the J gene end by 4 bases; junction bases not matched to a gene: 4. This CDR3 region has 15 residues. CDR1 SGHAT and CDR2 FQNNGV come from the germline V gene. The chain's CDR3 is CASSWDRGRIYGYTF. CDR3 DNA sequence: TGTGCCAGCAGCTGGGACAGGGGGCGCATCTATGGCTACACCTTC.

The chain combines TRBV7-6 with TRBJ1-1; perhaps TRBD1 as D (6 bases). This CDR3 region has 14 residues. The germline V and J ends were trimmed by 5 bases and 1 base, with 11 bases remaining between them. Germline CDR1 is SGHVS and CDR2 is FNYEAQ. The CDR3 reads CASSPGASNTEAFF. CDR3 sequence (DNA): TGTGCCAGCAGCCCGGGGGCCTCGAACACTGAAGCTTTCTTT.

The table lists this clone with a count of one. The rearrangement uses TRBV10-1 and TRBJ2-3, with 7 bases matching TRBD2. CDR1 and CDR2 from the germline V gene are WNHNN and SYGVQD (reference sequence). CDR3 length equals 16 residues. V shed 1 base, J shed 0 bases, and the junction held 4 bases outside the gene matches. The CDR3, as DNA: TGCGCCAGCAGTGAGTTAACTAGCGCTAGCACAGATACGCAGTATTTT. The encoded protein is CASSELTSASTDTQYF.

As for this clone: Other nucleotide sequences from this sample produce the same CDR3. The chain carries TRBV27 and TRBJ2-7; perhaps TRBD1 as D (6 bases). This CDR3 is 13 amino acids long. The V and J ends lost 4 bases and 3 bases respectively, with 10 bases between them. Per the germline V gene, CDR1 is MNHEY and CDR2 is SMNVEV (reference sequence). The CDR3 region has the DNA TGTGCCAGCAGTTGGGGGCTTCGCTACGAGCAGTACTTC. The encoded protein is CASSWGLRYEQYF.

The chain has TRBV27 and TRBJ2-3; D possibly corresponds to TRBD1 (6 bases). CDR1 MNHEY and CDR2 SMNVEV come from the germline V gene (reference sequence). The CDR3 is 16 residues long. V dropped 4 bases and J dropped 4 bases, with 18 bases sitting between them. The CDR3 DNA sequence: TGTGCCAGCAGTTCAAGCGTCGACAGGAGCTCAGATACGCAGTATTTT. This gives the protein CASSSSVDRSSDTQYF.